This TCR beta chain derives from a study of cytomegalovirus exposure and HLA in healthy donors. V lost 1 base and J lost 3; bases outside the gene matches: 5. Germline assignment: CDR1 SGHTA and CDR2 FQGNSA. The length of the CDR3 is 16 residues. The PCR made use of 60 Vbeta and 13 Jbeta primers. Generated by immunoSEQ multiplex PCR, the TCRdb table keeps only in-frame clones and is missing some. Of about 160,000 clones listed, roughly 80% are singletons. Concerning this clone: Its antigen is undetermined.

Study-wide results and limits: Fewer N-insertions (relative to the 666-donor mean) were reportedly seen in an Asian-associated ancestry cluster in a later analysis. Specific recognition of CMV antigens was confirmed in vitro for a few chains (all CMV-associated). Most likely, a cluster of highly shared sequence variants arose as a sequencing artifact.

Each donor was healthy, and each was a bone marrow donor. J is TRBJ1-3 and V is TRBV7-2, with 8 bases matching TRBD1. The source of this sequence is a woman aged 45-65 years in good health and CMV-seronegative. Sequencing input: PBMCs. The CDR3 reads CASSLERQGFGNTIYF. The DNA for the CDR3 is TGTGCCAGCAGCTTAGAAAGACAGGGGTTTGGAAACACCATATATTTT.